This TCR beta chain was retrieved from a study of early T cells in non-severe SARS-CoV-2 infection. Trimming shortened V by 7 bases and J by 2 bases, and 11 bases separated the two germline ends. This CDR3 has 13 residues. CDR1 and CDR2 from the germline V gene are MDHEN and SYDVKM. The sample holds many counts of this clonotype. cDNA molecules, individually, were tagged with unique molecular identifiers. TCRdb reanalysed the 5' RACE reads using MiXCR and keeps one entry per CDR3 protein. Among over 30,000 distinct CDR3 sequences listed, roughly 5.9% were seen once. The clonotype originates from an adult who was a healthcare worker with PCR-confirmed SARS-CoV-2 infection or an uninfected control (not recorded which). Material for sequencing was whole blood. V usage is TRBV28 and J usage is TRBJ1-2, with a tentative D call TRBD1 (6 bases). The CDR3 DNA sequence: TGTGCCAGCATAAACAGGGAAAACTATGGCTACACCTTC. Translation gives CASINRENYGYTF.